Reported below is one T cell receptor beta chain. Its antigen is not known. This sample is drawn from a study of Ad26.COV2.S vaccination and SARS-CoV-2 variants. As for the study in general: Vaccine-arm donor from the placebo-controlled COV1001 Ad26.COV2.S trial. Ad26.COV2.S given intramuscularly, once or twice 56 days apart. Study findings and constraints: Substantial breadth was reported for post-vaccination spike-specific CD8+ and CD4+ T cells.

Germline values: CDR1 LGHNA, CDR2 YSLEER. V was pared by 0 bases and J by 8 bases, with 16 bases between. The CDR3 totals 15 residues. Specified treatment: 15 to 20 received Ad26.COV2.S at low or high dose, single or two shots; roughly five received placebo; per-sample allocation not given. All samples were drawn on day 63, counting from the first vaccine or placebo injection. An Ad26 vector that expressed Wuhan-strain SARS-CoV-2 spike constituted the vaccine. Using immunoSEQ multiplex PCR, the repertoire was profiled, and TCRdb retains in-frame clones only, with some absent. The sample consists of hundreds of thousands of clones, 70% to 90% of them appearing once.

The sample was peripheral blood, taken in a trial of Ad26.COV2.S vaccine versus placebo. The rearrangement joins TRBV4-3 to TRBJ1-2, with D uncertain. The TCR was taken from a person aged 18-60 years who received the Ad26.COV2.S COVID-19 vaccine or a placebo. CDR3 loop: CASSQDRTERRGYTF. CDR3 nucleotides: TGCGCCAGCAGCCAAGATAGGACGGAAAGAAGAGGCTACACCTTC.